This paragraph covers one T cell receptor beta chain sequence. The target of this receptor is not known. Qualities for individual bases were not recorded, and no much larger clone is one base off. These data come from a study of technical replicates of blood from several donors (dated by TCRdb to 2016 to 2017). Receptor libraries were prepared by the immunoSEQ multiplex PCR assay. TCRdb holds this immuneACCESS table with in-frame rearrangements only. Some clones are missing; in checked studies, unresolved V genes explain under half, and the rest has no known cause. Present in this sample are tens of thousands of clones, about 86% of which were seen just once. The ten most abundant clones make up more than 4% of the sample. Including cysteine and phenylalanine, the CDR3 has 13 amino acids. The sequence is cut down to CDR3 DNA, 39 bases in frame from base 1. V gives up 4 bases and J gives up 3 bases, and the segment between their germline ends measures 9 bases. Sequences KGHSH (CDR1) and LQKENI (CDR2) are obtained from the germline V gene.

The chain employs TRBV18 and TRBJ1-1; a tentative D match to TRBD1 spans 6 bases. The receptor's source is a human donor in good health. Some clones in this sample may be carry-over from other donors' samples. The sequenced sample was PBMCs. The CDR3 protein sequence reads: CASSQKGDTEAFF. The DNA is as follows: TGTGCCAGCTCACAAAAGGGGGACACTGAAGCTTTCTTT.